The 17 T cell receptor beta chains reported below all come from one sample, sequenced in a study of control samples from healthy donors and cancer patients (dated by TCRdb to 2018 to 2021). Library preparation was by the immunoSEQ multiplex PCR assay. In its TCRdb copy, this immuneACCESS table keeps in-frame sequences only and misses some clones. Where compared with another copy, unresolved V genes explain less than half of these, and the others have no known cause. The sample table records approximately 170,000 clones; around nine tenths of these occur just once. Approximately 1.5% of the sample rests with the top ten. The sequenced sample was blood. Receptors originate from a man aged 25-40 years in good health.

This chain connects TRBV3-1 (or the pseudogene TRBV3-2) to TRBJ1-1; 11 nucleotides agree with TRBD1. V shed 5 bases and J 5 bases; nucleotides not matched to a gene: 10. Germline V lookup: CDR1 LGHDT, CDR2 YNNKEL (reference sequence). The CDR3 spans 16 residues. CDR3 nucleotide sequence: TGTGCCAGCAGCTCCCGGGACAGGGGGGTGAGGACTGAAGCTTTCTTT. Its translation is CASSSRDRGVRTEAFF.

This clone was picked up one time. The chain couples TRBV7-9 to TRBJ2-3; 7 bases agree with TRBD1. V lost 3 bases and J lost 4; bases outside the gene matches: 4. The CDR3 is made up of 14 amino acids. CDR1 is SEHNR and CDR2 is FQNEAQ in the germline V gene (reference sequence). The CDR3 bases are TGTGCCAGCAGCTTCACAGGGGTCCCAGATACGCAGTATTTT. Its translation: CASSFTGVPDTQYF.

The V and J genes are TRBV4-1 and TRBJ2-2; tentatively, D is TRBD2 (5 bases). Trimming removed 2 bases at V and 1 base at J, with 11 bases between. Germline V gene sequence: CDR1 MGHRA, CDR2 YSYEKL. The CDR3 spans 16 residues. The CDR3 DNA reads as TGCGCCAGCAGCCAAACGTGGAGGAGGAACACCGGGGAGCTGTTTTTT. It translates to CASSQTWRRNTGELFF.

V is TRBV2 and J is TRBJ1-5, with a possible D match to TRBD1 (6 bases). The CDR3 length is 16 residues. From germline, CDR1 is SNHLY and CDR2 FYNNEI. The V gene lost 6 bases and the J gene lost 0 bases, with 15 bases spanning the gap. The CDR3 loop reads CASRGFRTDSNQPQHF. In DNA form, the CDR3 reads TGTGCCAGCAGAGGATTTAGGACAGATAGCAATCAGCCCCAGCATTTT.

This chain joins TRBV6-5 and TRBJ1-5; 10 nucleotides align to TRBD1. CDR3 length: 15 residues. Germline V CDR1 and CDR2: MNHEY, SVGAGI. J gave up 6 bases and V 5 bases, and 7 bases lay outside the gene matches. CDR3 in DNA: TGTGCCAGCAGTCCCGGGACAGGGGTAGGTCAGCCCCAGCATTTT. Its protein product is CASSPGTGVGQPQHF.

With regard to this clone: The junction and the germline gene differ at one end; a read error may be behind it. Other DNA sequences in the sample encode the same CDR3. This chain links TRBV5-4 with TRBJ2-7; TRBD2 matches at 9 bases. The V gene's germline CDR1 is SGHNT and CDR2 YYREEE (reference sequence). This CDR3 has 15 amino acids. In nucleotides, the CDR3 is TGTGCCAGCAGCTCAACCGGGACTAGCTCCTATGAGCAGTACTTC. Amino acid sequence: CASSSTGTSSYEQYF.

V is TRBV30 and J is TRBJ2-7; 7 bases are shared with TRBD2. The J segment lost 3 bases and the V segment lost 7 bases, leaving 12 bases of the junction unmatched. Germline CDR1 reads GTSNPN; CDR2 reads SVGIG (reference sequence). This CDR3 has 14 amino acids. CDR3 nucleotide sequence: TGTGCCTTAGCCCTCAGCGGGATGGGCTACGAGCAGTACTTC. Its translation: CALALSGMGYEQYF. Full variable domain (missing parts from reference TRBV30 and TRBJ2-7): SQTIHQWPATLVQPVGSPLSLECTVEGTSNPNLYWYRQAAGRGLQLLFYSVGIGQISSEVPQNLSASRPQDRQFILSSKKLLLSDSGFYLCALALSGMGYEQYFGPGTRLTVT.

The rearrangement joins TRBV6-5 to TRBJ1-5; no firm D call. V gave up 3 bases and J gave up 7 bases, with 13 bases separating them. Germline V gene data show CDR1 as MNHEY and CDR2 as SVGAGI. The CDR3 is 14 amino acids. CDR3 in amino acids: CASSYSWQRQPQHF. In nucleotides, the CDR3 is TGTGCCAGCAGTTATAGTTGGCAGCGGCAGCCCCAGCATTTT.

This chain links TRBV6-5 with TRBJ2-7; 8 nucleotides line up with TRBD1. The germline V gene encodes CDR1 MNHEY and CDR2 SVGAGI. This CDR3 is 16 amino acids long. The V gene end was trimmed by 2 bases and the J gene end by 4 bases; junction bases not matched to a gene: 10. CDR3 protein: CASSYHTRGQDYEQYF. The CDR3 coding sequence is TGTGCCAGCAGTTACCATACCAGGGGGCAGGATTACGAGCAGTACTTC.

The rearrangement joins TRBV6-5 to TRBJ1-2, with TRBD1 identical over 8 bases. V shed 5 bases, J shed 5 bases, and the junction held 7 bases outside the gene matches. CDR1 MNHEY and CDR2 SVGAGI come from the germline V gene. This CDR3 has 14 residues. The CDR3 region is CASSTTGGLYGYTF. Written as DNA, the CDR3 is TGTGCCAGCAGTACAACAGGGGGTTTGTATGGCTACACCTTC.

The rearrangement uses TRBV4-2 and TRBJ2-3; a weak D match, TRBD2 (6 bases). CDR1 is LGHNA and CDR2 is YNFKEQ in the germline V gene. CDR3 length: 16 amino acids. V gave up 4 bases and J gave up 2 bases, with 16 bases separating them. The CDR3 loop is CASSLSPGAITDTQYF. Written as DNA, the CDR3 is TGTGCCAGCAGCCTTTCTCCGGGAGCTATCACAGATACGCAGTATTTT.

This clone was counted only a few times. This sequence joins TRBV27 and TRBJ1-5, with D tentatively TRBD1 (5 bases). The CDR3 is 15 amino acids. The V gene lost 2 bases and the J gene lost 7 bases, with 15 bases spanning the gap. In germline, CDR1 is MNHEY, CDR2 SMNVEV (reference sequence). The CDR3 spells CASSLTTGSSQPQHF. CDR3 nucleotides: TGTGCCAGCAGTTTAACTACAGGTTCCAGCCAGCCCCAGCATTTT.

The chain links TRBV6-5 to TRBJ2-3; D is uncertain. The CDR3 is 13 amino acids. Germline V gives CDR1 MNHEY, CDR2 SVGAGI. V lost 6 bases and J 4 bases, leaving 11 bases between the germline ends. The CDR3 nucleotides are TGTGCCAGCAGCTTTGTCCGGGCAGATACGCAGTATTTT. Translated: CASSFVRADTQYF.

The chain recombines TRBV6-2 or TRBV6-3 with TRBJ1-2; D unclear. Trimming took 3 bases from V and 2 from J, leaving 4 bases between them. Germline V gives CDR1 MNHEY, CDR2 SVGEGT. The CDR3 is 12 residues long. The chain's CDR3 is CASSYLNYGYTF. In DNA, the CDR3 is TGTGCCAGCAGTTATCTAAACTATGGCTACACCTTC.

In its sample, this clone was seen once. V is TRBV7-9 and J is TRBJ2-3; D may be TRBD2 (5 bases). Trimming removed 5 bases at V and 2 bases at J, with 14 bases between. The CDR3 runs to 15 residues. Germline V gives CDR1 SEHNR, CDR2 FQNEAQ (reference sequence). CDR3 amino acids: CASSVSTSYTDTQYF. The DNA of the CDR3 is TGTGCCAGCAGCGTCTCCACTAGTTACACAGATACGCAGTATTTT.

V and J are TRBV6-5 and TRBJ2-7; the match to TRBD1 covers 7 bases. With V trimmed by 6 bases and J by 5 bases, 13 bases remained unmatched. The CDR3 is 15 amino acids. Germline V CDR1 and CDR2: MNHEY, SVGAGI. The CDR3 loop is CASSGTGVGRNEQYF. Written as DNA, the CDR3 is TGTGCCAGCAGCGGTACAGGGGTCGGCAGGAACGAGCAGTACTTC.

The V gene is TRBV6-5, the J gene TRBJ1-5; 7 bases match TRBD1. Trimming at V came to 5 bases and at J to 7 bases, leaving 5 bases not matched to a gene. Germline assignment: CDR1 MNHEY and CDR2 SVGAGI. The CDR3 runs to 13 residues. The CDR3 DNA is TGTGCCAGCAGTCAGACAGGGAGGCAGCCCCAGCATTTT. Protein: CASSQTGRQPQHF.